This is a list of T cell receptor beta chains from one sample in a study of cytomegalovirus exposure and HLA in healthy donors. The method was immunoSEQ multiplex PCR; TCRdb's version includes in-frame clones alone and lacks a portion of them. In the table there are 150,000 to 200,000 clones, approximately 83% of which are singletons. The sequenced sample was PBMCs. The receptors were sampled from a woman aged 18-29 years in good health and CMV-seronegative. CDR3s include the opening cysteine and the closing phenylalanine or tryptophan. Each record gives: D gene, clone size, V gene, J gene, CDR3 DNA, CDR3 protein. A D gene is named only where the DNA matches it firmly. Clone size is stated in some rows and not others, as once, few, many or a class when expanded.

TRBD1	few	TRBV7-9	TRBJ1-1	TGTGCCAGCAGCCCGGACAGGATGAACACTGAAGCTTTCTTT	CASSPDRMNTEAFF
-	-	TRBV6-5	TRBJ1-6	TGTGCCAGCAGTTACTCGAGGAGGGCCGATTCACCCCTCCACTTT	CASSYSRRADSPLHF
-	-	TRBV25-1	TRBJ1-5	TGTGCCAGCAGTGATACGGAGCTAAGCAATCAGCCCCAGCATTTT	CASSDTELSNQPQHF
-	-	TRBV13	TRBJ2-2	TGTGCCAGCAGCTCAACAGGGTCCACCGGGGAGCTGTTTTTT	CASSSTGSTGELFF
-	few	TRBV11-2	TRBJ2-3	TGTGCCAGCAGATATCCCTACACAGATACGCAGTATTTT	CASRYPYTDTQYF
-	once	TRBV2	TRBJ1-1	TGTGCCAGCAGTGGGCAGGTTGGGAACACTGAAGCTTTCTTT	CASSGQVGNTEAFF
TRBD2	-	TRBV10-3	TRBJ2-3	TGTGCCATCAGGGGACTAGGGACCACAGATACGCAGTATTTT	CAIRGLGTTDTQYF
-	-	TRBV7-9	TRBJ1-2	TGTTCCAGCAGCTTATTATGGAATTCAGGTGGGGGCTACACCTTC	CSSSLLWNSGGGYTF
TRBD1	-	TRBV13	TRBJ2-2	TGTGCCAGCAGCCCACAGGGGCCGAACACCGGGGAGCTGTTTTTT	CASSPQGPNTGELFF
TRBD1	-	TRBV2	TRBJ1-2	TGTGCCAGCAGTGGACCGGGACAGGGTGTGTATGGCTACACCTTC	CASSGPGQGVYGYTF
TRBD2	-	TRBV4-2	TRBJ2-5	TGTGCCAGCAGCCAAGATTGGCGGGGAGGGGAGACCCAGTACTTC	CASSQDWRGGETQYF
-	-	TRBV19	TRBJ1-2	TGTGCCAGTAGTATTGGGGCCGGCAGGGGTAAGGATGGCTACACCTTC	CASSIGAGRGKDGYTF
-	-	TRBV5-1	TRBJ1-6	TGCGCCAGCAGCGCAGTACAGGGTAGGAATTCACCCCTCCACTTT	CASSAVQGRNSPLHF
TRBD1	many	TRBV6-1	TRBJ2-6	TGTGCCAGCAATAAGGACAGGGCTGGGGCCAACGTCCTGACTTTC	CASNKDRAGANVLTF
-	-	TRBV5-1	TRBJ2-3	TGCGCCAGCAGCTGGGGGGCGGGGGGCACAGATACGCAGTATTTT	CASSWGAGGTDTQYF
TRBD1	few	TRBV6-1	TRBJ1-4	TGTGCCAGCAGTCAACAGGGGGAGACTGAAAAACTGTTTTTT	CASSQQGETEKLFF
TRBD1	-	TRBV7-2	TRBJ1-6	TGTGCCAGCAGCCGCGGGACAGACTATAATTCACCCCTCCACTTT	CASSRGTDYNSPLHF
-	-	TRBV4-1	TRBJ1-2	TGCGCCAGCAGCCAAGTGGTGATGCTAGGTCGGGGCTACACCTTC	CASSQVVMLGRGYTF
-	-	TRBV9	TRBJ1-5	TGTGCCAGCAGCGTAGGTCCCTTAGAGAATCAGCCCCAGCATTTT	CASSVGPLENQPQHF
TRBD2	-	TRBV11-2	TRBJ2-5	TGTGCCAGCAGCTTAGTCGAATCAGCGGGGCAGGGAGAGACCCAGTACTTC	CASSLVESAGQGETQYF
-	-	TRBV28	TRBJ1-5	TGTGCCAGCAGAGGACTAACCTCGGATCAGCCCCAGCATTTT	CASRGLTSDQPQHF
TRBD1	-	TRBV29-1	TRBJ1-5	TGCAGCGCCGCAGGACAGGGTAACCAGCCCCAGCATTTT	CSAAGQGNQPQHF
-	-	TRBV19	TRBJ1-2	TGTGCCAGTACGCAGGGGCTGAATGGCTACACCTTC	CASTQGLNGYTF
-	once	TRBV5-4	TRBJ1-1	TGTGCCAGCGGGGGACCGGCGGGGACTGAAGCTTTCTTT	CASGGPAGTEAFF
-	-	TRBV28	TRBJ2-7	TGTGCCAGCAGTTTGGGGCTCGAGCAGTACTTC	CASSLGLEQYF
-	-	TRBV20-1	TRBJ2-7	TGCAGTGCTTTGGACAGCTACGAGCAGTACTTC	CSALDSYEQYF
TRBD1	-	TRBV10-3	TRBJ1-1	TGTGCCATCGGCCAGGGGGCTAATGAAGCTTTCTTT	CAIGQGANEAFF
-	-	TRBV28	TRBJ2-2	TGTGCCGCCAAACCAGGGTTACGGACCGGGGAGCTGTTTTTT	CAAKPGLRTGELFF
-	-	TRBV5-5	TRBJ2-2	TGTGCCAGCAGCTTGGTGGAGACAGTCACCGGGGAGCTGTTTTTT	CASSLVETVTGELFF
-	-	TRBV30	TRBJ1-1	TGTGCCTGGAATGGGGTCAGGGTAACTGAAGCTTTCTTT	CAWNGVRVTEAFF
-	-	TRBV28	TRBJ2-2	TGTGCCAGCAGTTTAGGCACAGTCTTCACCGGGGAGCTGTTTTTT	CASSLGTVFTGELFF
-	few	TRBV14	TRBJ1-1	TGTGCCAGCAGCTCAGGGTGGTCTGAAGCTTTCTTT	CASSSGWSEAFF
-	-	TRBV13	TRBJ2-3	TGTGCCAGCAGAGGAACGGGGGGCACAGATACGCAGTATTTT	CASRGTGGTDTQYF